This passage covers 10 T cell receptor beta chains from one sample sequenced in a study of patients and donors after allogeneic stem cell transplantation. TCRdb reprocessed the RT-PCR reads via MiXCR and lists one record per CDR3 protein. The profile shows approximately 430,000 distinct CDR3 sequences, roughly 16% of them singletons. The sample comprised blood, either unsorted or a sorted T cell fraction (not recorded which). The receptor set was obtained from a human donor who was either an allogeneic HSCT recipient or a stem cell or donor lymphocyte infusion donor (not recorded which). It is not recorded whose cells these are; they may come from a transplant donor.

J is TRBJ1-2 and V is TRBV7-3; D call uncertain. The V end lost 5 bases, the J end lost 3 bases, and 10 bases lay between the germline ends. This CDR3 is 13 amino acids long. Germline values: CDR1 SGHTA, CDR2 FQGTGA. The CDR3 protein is CASSRAGDYGYTF. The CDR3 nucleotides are TGTGCCAGCAGCCGCGCCGGTGACTATGGCTACACCTTC. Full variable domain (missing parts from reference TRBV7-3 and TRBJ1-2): GAGVSQTPSNKVTEKGKYVELRCDPISGHTALYWYRQSLGQGPEFLIYFQGTGAADDSGLPNDRFFAVRPEGSVSTLKIQRTERGDSAVYLCASSRAGDYGYTFGSGTRLTVV.

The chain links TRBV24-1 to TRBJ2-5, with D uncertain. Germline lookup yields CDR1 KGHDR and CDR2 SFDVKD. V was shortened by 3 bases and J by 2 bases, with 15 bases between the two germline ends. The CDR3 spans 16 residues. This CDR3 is CATSDRTNPAQETQYF. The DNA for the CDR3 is TGTGCCACCAGTGATAGAACTAACCCCGCTCAAGAGACCCAGTACTTC.

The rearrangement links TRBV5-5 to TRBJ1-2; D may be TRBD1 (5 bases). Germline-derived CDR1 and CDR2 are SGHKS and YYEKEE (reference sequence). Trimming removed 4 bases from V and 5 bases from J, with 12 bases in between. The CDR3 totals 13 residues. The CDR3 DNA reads TGTGCCAGCAGCATCGGGGGGGGATATGGCTACACCTTC. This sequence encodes CASSIGGGYGYTF.

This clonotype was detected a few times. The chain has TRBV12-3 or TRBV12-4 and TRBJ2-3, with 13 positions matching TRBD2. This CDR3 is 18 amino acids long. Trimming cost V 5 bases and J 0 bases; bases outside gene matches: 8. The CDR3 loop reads CASSPGTSGIPSTDTQYF. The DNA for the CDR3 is TGTGCCAGCAGTCCAGGGACTAGCGGGATCCCTAGCACAGATACGCAGTATTTT.

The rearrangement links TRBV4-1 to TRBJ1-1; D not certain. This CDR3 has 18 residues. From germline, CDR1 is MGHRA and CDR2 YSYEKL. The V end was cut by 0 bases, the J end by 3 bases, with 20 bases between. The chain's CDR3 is CASSQDPPTSPRDTEAFF. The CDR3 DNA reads TGCGCCAGCAGCCAAGATCCGCCCACCTCTCCTAGGGACACTGAAGCTTTCTTT.

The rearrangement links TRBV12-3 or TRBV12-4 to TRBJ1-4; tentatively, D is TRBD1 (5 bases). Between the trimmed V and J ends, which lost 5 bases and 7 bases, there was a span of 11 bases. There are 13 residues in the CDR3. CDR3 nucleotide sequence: TGTGCCAGCAGTCCGGGGGGTATTGAAAAACTGTTTTTT. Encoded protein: CASSPGGIEKLFF.

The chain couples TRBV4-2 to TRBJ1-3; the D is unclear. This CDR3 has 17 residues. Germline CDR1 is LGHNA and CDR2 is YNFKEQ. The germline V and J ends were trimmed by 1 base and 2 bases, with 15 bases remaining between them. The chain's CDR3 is CASSQGRQRRAGNTIYF. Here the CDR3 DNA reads TGTGCCAGCAGCCAAGGGAGGCAGCGGAGGGCTGGAAACACCATATATTTT.

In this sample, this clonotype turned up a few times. CDR3 nucleotides: TGTGCCACCAGTGATGAGACAGGGGGTCACACCGGGGAGCTGTTTTTT. It specifies CATSDETGGHTGELFF. The chain links TRBV24-1 to TRBJ2-2, with 9 bases identical to TRBD1. Germline V gives CDR1 KGHDR, CDR2 SFDVKD. Germline trimming cut 3 bases from V and 3 bases from J; bases unmatched to any gene: 4. The CDR3 extends over 16 amino acids.

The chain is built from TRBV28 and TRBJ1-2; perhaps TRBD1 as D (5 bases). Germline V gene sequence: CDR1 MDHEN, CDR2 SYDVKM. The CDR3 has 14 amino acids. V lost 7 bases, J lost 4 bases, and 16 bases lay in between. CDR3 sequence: CASKRGSGAYGYTF. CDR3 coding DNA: TGTGCCAGCAAAAGGGGCAGCGGGGCCTATGGCTACACCTTC.

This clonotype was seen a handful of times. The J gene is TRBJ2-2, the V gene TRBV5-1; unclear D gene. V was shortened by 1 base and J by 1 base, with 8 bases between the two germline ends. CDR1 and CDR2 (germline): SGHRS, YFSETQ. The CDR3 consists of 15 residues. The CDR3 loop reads CASSLNVMNTGELFF. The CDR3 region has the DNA TGCGCCAGCAGCTTGAATGTCATGAACACCGGGGAGCTGTTTTTT.